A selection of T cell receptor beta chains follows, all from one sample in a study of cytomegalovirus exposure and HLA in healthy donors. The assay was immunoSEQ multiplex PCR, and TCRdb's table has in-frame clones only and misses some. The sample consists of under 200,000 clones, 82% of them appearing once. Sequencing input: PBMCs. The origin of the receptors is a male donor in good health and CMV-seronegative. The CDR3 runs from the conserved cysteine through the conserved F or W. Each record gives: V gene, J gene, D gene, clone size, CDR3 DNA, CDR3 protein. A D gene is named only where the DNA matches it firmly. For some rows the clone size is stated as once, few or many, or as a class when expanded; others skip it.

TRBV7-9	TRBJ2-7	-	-	TGTGCCAGCAGCTCTAGGGCCCCGGAAGGGGATTCCTACGAGCAGTACTTC	CASSSRAPEGDSYEQYF
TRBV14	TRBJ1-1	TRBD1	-	TGTGCCAGCAGCGAAGGACAGGGGAAAAAAATGAACACTGAAGCTTTCTTT	CASSEGQGKKMNTEAFF
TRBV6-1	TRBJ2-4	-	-	TGTGCCAGCAGTGAAGCACACGCTATAAATCGGGTCAAAAACATTCAGTACTTC	CASSEAHAINRVKNIQYF
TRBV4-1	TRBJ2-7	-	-	TGCGCCAGCAGCCAAGATCCCAACTACGAGCAGTACTTC	CASSQDPNYEQYF
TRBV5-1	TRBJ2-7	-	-	TGCGCCAGCAGCGGCGGGGTCTACGAGCAGTACTTC	CASSGGVYEQYF
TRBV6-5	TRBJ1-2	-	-	TGTGCCAGCAGGGGGAGTGGCGCCCATAACTATGGCTACACCTTC	CASRGSGAHNYGYTF
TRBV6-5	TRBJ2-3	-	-	TGTGCCAGCAAGGGGAACCTTGGTACGCAGTATTTT	CASKGNLGTQYF
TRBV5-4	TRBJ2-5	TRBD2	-	TGTGCCAGCAGCAGCGGGGGCCCGGGTGTCGACCAGTACTTC	CASSSGGPGVDQYF
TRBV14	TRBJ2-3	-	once	TGTGCCAGCAGTAACTATATTGGACTATCTCCCTCTAGCACAGATACGCAGTATTTT	CASSNYIGLSPSSTDTQYF
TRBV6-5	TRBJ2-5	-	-	TGTGCCAGCAGTTACTCTCCAGTATTGCAGACCCAGTACTTC	CASSYSPVLQTQYF
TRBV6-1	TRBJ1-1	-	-	TGTGCCAGCAGTGAGGGGGCGCTATGGGGTGCTGAAGCTTTCTTT	CASSEGALWGAEAFF
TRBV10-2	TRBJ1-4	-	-	TGCGCCAGCAGTGAGTTCTACAGGGTAGCGGGTGAAAAACTGTTTTTT	CASSEFYRVAGEKLFF
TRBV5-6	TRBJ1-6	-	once	TGTGCCAGCAGCTTCAGTACTAATTCACCCCTCCACTTT	CASSFSTNSPLHF
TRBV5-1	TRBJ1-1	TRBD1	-	TGCGCCAGCAGCTTGTCAGGGGGCCCCACTGAAGCTTTCTTT	CASSLSGGPTEAFF
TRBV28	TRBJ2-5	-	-	TGTGCCAGCAGTTTAATAGCGGTCCAAGAGACCCAGTACTTC	CASSLIAVQETQYF
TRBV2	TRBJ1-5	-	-	TGTGCCAGCAGTGAAGCGCTGGACACCTTTGGGCCCCAGCATTTT	CASSEALDTFGPQHF
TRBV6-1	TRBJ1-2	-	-	TGTGCCAGTGGCCTGGAAGGGGCTTATGGCTACACCTTC	CASGLEGAYGYTF
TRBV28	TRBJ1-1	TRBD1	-	TGTGCCAGCAGATATTTCCCGGGACAGGGGAACACTGAAGCTTTCTTT	CASRYFPGQGNTEAFF
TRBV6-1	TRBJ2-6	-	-	TGTGCCAGCAGTGATGGCTCGGGGTCCGGGGCCAACGTCCTGACTTTC	CASSDGSGSGANVLTF
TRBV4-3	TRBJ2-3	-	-	TGCGCCAGCAGCCAAGATCGCACGGGCACAGATACGCAGTATTTT	CASSQDRTGTDTQYF
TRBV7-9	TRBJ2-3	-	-	TGTGCCAGCAGCTTACTATCTAGCACAGATACGCAGTATTTT	CASSLLSSTDTQYF
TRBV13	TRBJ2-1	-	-	TGTGCCAGCAGCCCGGGGATCGCCTCCCACAATGAGCAGTTCTTC	CASSPGIASHNEQFF
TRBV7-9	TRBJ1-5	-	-	TGTGCCAGCGCCTACGGAGCAAATCAGCCCCAGCATTTT	CASAYGANQPQHF
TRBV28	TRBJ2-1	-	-	TGTGCCAGCAGTTGGCAAACTGGGCTCGCTGAGCAGTTCTTC	CASSWQTGLAEQFF
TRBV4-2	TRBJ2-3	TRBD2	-	TGTGCCAGCAGCCAAGGTCGCGGCGGGAGGGGGCGAACAGATACGCAGTATTTT	CASSQGRGGRGRTDTQYF
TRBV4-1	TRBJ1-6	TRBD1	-	TGCGCCACCAATACAGGGGATAATTCACCCCTCCACTTT	CATNTGDNSPLHF
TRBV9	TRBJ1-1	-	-	TGTGCCAGCAGCGCGAGAGCCGGGGGGAGCACTGAAGCTTTCTTT	CASSARAGGSTEAFF
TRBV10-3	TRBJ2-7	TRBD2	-	TGTGCCATCAGTGACTCGGGAGGCTACGAGCAGTACTTC	CAISDSGGYEQYF
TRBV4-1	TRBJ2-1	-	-	TGCGCCAGCAGCCACCCACCGGCAGGGGATCCGCAGTTCTTC	CASSHPPAGDPQFF
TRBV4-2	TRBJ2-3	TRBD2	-	TGTGCCAGCAGCCAGGCCGGGACTAGCGGGGGCCTGGGGGATACGCAGTATTTT	CASSQAGTSGGLGDTQYF
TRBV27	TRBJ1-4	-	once	TGTGCCAGCAGTTTCTTGGGGGGAAGAGAAAAACTGTTTTTT	CASSFLGGREKLFF
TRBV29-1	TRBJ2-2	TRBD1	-	TGCAGCGTCCCGATAGGACAGGGGAACACCGGGGAGCTGTTTTTT	CSVPIGQGNTGELFF
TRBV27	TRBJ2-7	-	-	TGTGCCAGCAGTTTAGGGCACAACTACGAGCAGTACTTC	CASSLGHNYEQYF